The following is a T cell receptor (beta chain) sequence with its context. This entry comes from a study of blood T cell repertoires in COVID-19. Study summary: Sources were T cells, B-cell-depleted T cells, or PBMCs; the material itself was cDNA or gDNA.

Original handling: Estimates of nucleated cell counts were drawn from the amplification of reference gene primers. Using immunoSEQ multiplex PCR, the repertoire was profiled, and TCRdb retains in-frame clones only, with some absent. That table supplies the V and J calls and clone size; D and trimming were determined from the DNA. The table lists over 200,000 clones, around 90% of them singletons, with roughly 0.8% in the top ten. This TCR came from a woman aged 25 to 39 with acute or convalescent COVID-19. The sequenced sample consisted of peripheral blood.

CDR3 bases: TGTGCCAGCTCCTTGGGACAGGGCAAAAAACTGTTTTTT. This encodes CASSLGQGKKLFF. This chain uses TRBV25-1 with TRBJ1-4; TRBD1 agrees at 9 bases. Germline loops: CDR1 MGHDK, CDR2 SYGVNS. The CDR3 has 13 amino acids. V shed 8 bases and J 9 bases; nucleotides not matched to a gene: 7.